A selection of T cell receptor beta chains follows, all from one sample in a study of breast tumors, draining lymph nodes, adjacent tissues. TCRdb passed the multiplex PCR reads through MiXCR, listing each CDR3 protein once. This sample has about 94,000 distinct CDR3 sequences, with approximately 29% found just once. The sequenced sample was axillary lymph node tissue. The receptors derive from a female donor with breast cancer. Some clones in this sample may be carry-over from other donors' samples. CDR3s include the opening cysteine and the closing phenylalanine or tryptophan. D genes are given only for firm matches. The size of a clone is reported for some rows only, either as once, few or many, or as a class for expanded clones.

abundance	d_gene	v_gene	j_gene	CDR3nt	CDR3aa
many	.	TRBV5-6	TRBJ2-7	TGTGCCAGCAGCTTAACGGCAGATCGCCGTAGGTCCTACGAGCAGTACTTC	CASSLTADRRRSYEQYF
many	TRBD1	TRBV19	TRBJ2-7	TGTGCCAGTAGTTTGGGACAGGGTAAAAACGAGCAGTACTTC	CASSLGQGKNEQYF
many	.	TRBV4-1	TRBJ2-7	TGCGCCAGCAGCCAAGGTTGGGGTATCGGGTACGAGCAGTACTTC	CASSQGWGIGYEQYF
many	.	TRBV7-9	TRBJ2-7	TGTGCCAGCAGCTTAACGGCATACGAGCAGTACTTC	CASSLTAYEQYF
many	TRBD1	TRBV20-1	TRBJ2-7	TGCAGTGCTACCCCCGGGACAGGGAATTCTCGATACGAGCAGTACTTC	CSATPGTGNSRYEQYF
.	.	TRBV9	TRBJ2-1	TGTGCACTCCCGGCGGGAAGCTCCTACAATGAGCAGTTCTTC	CALPAGSSYNEQFF
many	.	TRBV11-3	TRBJ2-5	TGTGCCAGCAGCTTAAGCCCCCTAGAGACCCAGTACTTC	CASSLSPLETQYF
once	.	TRBV20-1	TRBJ1-5	TGCAGTGAAGCTCGGGGAGGACGAGGGTCCTCTCAGCCCCAGCATTTT	CSEARGGRGSSQPQHF
many	.	TRBV12-3/TRBV12-4	TRBJ2-1	TGTGCCAGCAAGCTTCTTAGGGGGTATGAGCAGTTCTTC	CASKLLRGYEQFF
many	.	TRBV6-6	TRBJ1-2	TGTGCCAGCAGTTACTCGATGCGCAGGCCTACTAACTATGGCTACACCTTC	CASSYSMRRPTNYGYTF
many	.	TRBV19	TRBJ1-2	TGTGCCAGTAGTATACAGGAGAAACCTAACTATGGCTACACCTTC	CASSIQEKPNYGYTF
many	TRBD1	TRBV10-3	TRBJ1-1	TGTGCCACTTGGGACAGGGAGATGTCTGAAGCTTTCTTT	CATWDREMSEAFF
many	TRBD1	TRBV30	TRBJ1-6	TGTGCCTGGAGCCGGGACAGGGGGATCAGACCCCTCCACTTT	CAWSRDRGIRPLHF
many	.	TRBV14	TRBJ2-6	TGTGCCAGCGGATACTCTGGGGCCAACGTCCTGACTTTC	CASGYSGANVLTF
many	.	TRBV7-9	TRBJ2-5	TGTGCCAGCAGCTTAGGACGCCGGACATTGTACCAAGAGACCCAGTACTTC	CASSLGRRTLYQETQYF
.	TRBD2	TRBV5-4	TRBJ2-2	TGTGCCAGCAGCCCTCTAGCGGGAGGAAAGGCGACCGGGGAGCTGTTTTTT	CASSPLAGGKATGELFF
many	.	TRBV12-5	TRBJ1-2	TGTGCTAGTGGTTTTGGGGGGCGCCTCCCCTCCTATGGCTACACCTTC	CASGFGGRLPSYGYTF
.	.	TRBV6-6	TRBJ1-3	.	CASRGVGEGNTIYF
.	TRBD2	TRBV5-1	TRBJ2-7	TGCGCCAGCTTCGGGGGAGGGACCGAGCAGTACTTC	CASFGGGTEQYF
.	.	TRBV10-1	TRBJ1-1	TGCGCCAGCAGTGACGGGGTTGCCACTGAAGCTTTCTTT	CASSDGVATEAFF
.	TRBD2	TRBV6-4	TRBJ2-1	TGTGCCGGCAGTCACTCGAGTAGCGGGAGATATAATGAGCAGTTCTTC	CAGSHSSSGRYNEQFF
many	.	TRBV13	TRBJ2-7	TGTGCCAGCAGCCTCCACAGCGACGAGCAGTACTTC	CASSLHSDEQYF
many	.	TRBV11-2	TRBJ2-3	TGTGCCAGCACCCAGCTTGATACGCAGTATTTT	CASTQLDTQYF
once	TRBD2	TRBV24-1	TRBJ2-1	TGTGCCACCAGTGATCCGGGACTAGCGGGAGCCCACGATGAGCAGTCCTTC	CATSDPGLAGAHDEQSF
many	.	TRBV18	TRBJ1-2	TGTGCCAGCTCACCAAGGGCCGAGTATGGCTACACCTTC	CASSPRAEYGYTF
.	TRBD2	TRBV7-3	TRBJ2-1	TGTGCCAGCAGCTCACTAGCGGGAGGCTACAATGAGCAGCTCTTC	CASSSLAGGYNEQLF
many	TRBD2	TRBV12-3/TRBV12-4	TRBJ2-5	TGTGCCAGCAGTTTGGGGGGTTGGACTAGCGGCCAAGAGACCCAGTACTTC	CASSLGGWTSGQETQYF
.	.	TRBV12-3/TRBV12-4	TRBJ2-5	TGTGCCAGCAGCCTCCAGACGGGGGTGGGCGGAGAGACCCAGTACTTC	CASSLQTGVGGETQYF
many	.	TRBV9	TRBJ2-5	TGTGCCAGCAGCGACAGGGTATCGGGGACCCAGTACTTC	CASSDRVSGTQYF
many	.	TRBV19	TRBJ2-7	TGTGCCAGTAGTTCAACAGGGTACGAGCAGTACTTC	CASSSTGYEQYF
once	TRBD2	TRBV20-1	TRBJ2-5	TGCAGTGCTTTAAATAGCGGGAGGGCCCTCGAGACCCAGTACTTC	CSALNSGRALETQYF
many	.	TRBV11-2	TRBJ2-7	TGTGCCAGCAGCTTAGCGGGCCAATTCTACGAGCAGTACTTC	CASSLAGQFYEQYF
many	.	TRBV30	TRBJ1-2	TGTGCCTGGAGTGTTACCGGGACCGCCGTTGAGGGCTACACCTTC	CAWSVTGTAVEGYTF
once	TRBD2	TRBV7-3	TRBJ2-7	TGTGCCAGCAGCCCAGACAGCGGGAGAGGGTACGAGCAGTACTTC	CASSPDSGRGYEQYF
many	.	TRBV7-2	TRBJ2-7	TGTGCCAGCAGCTTAGAAGGGACGGTCTCCTACGAGCAGTACTTC	CASSLEGTVSYEQYF
many	.	TRBV7-9	TRBJ1-2	TGTGCCAGCAGCCCCAGCGGACAGAACTATGGCTACACCTTC	CASSPSGQNYGYTF
many	TRBD2	TRBV29-1	TRBJ2-5	TGCAGCGTTGCTAGCGGGAGGAGTCAGACCCAGTACTTC	CSVASGRSQTQYF
.	.	TRBV29-1	TRBJ1-2	TGCAGCGTTGAAGATGTGGGGGGGTTTCGGGGCTACACCTTC	CSVEDVGGFRGYTF
.	.	TRBV19	TRBJ2-7	TGTGCCAGTAGTCCCTTCGGGGGAAACAAGCGGTACTTC	CASSPFGGNKRYF
many	.	TRBV20-1	TRBJ2-7	TGCAGTGCCGAATCTTACGAGCAGTACTTC	CSAESYEQYF
.	.	TRBV9	TRBJ2-5	TGTGCCAGCAGTCGACGTAGCGGTCAAGCTCGAGGGACCCAGTACTTC	CASSRRSGQARGTQYF
many	.	TRBV11-2	TRBJ2-3	TGTGCCAGCAGCTTAGTTGCGGGGAGCACAGATACGCAGTATTTT	CASSLVAGSTDTQYF
many	.	TRBV10-3	TRBJ1-2	TGTGCCACCGAGGGGGAGGGTTGGGACTATGGCTACACCTTC	CATEGEGWDYGYTF